Below are 31 T cell receptor beta chains sequenced from a single sample in a study of cytomegalovirus exposure and HLA in healthy donors. The PCR employed 60 Vbeta primers together with 13 Jbeta primers. Measured with immunoSEQ multiplex PCR; TCRdb has only the in-frame clones, and not every one. The sample comprises roughly 150,000 clones, roughly 68% of which are singletons, and roughly a tenth rests with the top ten. Specimen: PBMCs. The receptors shown here come from a man younger than 40 in good health and CMV-seropositive.

This clone was observed once. The rearrangement links TRBV19 to TRBJ1-5, with TRBD1 matching 11 bases. The J segment lost 6 bases and the V segment lost 7 bases, leaving 5 bases of the junction unmatched. The CDR3 is 14 residues long. Germline CDR1 is LNHDA and CDR2 is SQIVND (reference sequence). The CDR3 sequence: CASTGTGGGQPQHF. In DNA form, the CDR3 reads TGTGCCAGTACCGGGACAGGGGGTGGTCAGCCCCAGCATTTT.

CDR3 sequence reads: CSASPGGELFF. In DNA form, the CDR3 reads TGCAGTGCTAGTCCGGGCGGGGAGCTGTTTTTT. The rearrangement joins TRBV20-1 to TRBJ2-2; the D is unclear. The ends were cut back, 3 bases at V and 7 bases at J, with 6 bases in the middle. The CDR3 has 11 amino acids. Per the germline V gene, CDR1 is DFQATT and CDR2 is SNEGSKA (reference sequence).

About this clone itself: One junction end does not reproduce the germline sequence, and a read error may be involved. This chain's CDR3 is CASSPGYAYEGVSF. The DNA for the CDR3 is TGTGCCAGCAGCCCCGGGTATGCGTATGAGGGGGTTTCCTTC. The chain recombines TRBV7-6 with TRBJ1-2; weak D call: TRBD1 (6 bases). CDR1 SGHVS and CDR2 FNYEAQ come from the germline V gene. This CDR3 has 14 amino acids.

The chain links TRBV7-6 to TRBJ1-1; the D is unclear. Deletions cut 1 base from V and 0 bases from J, with 9 bases between. The CDR3 totals 15 residues. CDR1 and CDR2 (germline): SGHVS, FNYEAQ. The CDR3 here is CASSLENGVNTEAFF. The CDR3, as DNA: TGTGCCAGCAGCTTAGAGAACGGAGTGAACACTGAAGCTTTCTTT. Supplemented by reference TRBV7-6 and TRBJ1-1, the full variable domain reads GAGVSQSPRYKVTKRGQDVALRCDPISGHVSLYWYRQALGQGPEFLTYFNYEAQQDKSGLPNDRFSAERPEGSISTLTIQRTEQRDSAMYRCASSLENGVNTEAFFGQGTRLTVV.

This rearrangement joins TRBV5-5 to TRBJ2-7; a possible D gene is TRBD2 (5 bases). CDR1 is SGHKS, CDR2 YYEKEE, per germline (reference sequence). There are 15 residues in the CDR3. V was cut by 0 bases and J by 2 bases, with 12 bases left in between. The CDR3 nucleotides are TGTGCCAGCAGCTTGGGGCTAGCTCGTACCTACGAGCAGTACTTC. Encoded protein: CASSLGLARTYEQYF. Full variable domain (remainder filled in from reference TRBV5-5 and TRBJ2-7): DAGVTQSPTHLIKTRGQQVTLRCSPISGHKSVSWYQQVLGQGPQFIFQYYEKEERGRGNFPDRFSARQFPNYSSELNVNALLLGDSALYLCASSLGLARTYEQYFGPGTRLTVT.

This clone came up a few times. This chain joins TRBV28 and TRBJ2-3; the D is unclear. Per germline, CDR1 MDHEN and CDR2 SYDVKM. CDR3 length: 11 residues. V shed 8 bases and J shed 5 bases, with 8 bases lying between them. Written as DNA, the CDR3 is TGTGCCAGCGGTTCCCAAGATACGCAGTATTTT. As protein: CASGSQDTQYF.

The J gene is TRBJ2-7, the V gene TRBV13; D not resolved. This CDR3 spans 13 amino acids. With 3 bases removed from V and 0 bases from J, the gap between germline ends came to 6 bases. Germline V gene sequence: CDR1 PRHDT, CDR2 FYEKMQ (reference sequence). CDR3 bases: TGTGCCAGCAGCTTTAAAAACTCCTACGAGCAGTACTTC. This sequence encodes CASSFKNSYEQYF.

This sequence joins TRBV15 and TRBJ1-1; D remains unclear. The CDR3 is made up of 15 amino acids. Per germline, CDR1 LNHNV and CDR2 YYDKDF (reference sequence). V lost 1 base and J 1 base, leaving 10 bases between the germline ends. This CDR3 is CATSRGGLSNTEAFF. CDR3 sequence (DNA): TGTGCCACCAGCAGAGGAGGCTTGTCGAACACTGAAGCTTTCTTT.

The sample holds a few counts of this clone. The chain is built from TRBV4-2 and TRBJ1-1; no firm D call. Trimming left V 0 bases short and J 4 bases short, with 9 bases between. CDR3 length: 14 residues. The germline gives CDR1 LGHNA, CDR2 YNFKEQ. The CDR3 loop is CASSQDARGTEAFF. The CDR3, as DNA: TGTGCCAGCAGCCAAGACGCCCGAGGCACTGAAGCTTTCTTT.

The rearrangement uses TRBV29-1 and TRBJ1-1; weak D call: TRBD1 (5 bases). CDR1 and CDR2 (germline): SQVTM, ANQGSEA. Trimming removed 6 bases from V and 4 bases from J, with 12 bases in between. This CDR3 contains 12 residues. The CDR3 spells CSVIREGTEAFF. CDR3 bases: TGCAGCGTGATCAGGGAAGGCACTGAAGCTTTCTTT.

This clone was seen more than once but under ten times. The chain couples TRBV27 to TRBJ2-7; 7 bases agree with TRBD2. Germline CDR1 reads MNHEY; CDR2 reads SMNVEV (reference sequence). V gave up 5 bases and J gave up 3 bases; unmatched junction bases: 7. The CDR3 is 14 residues long. As DNA, the CDR3 is TGTGCCAGCAGTCACCGGGACTACCTCTACGAGCAGTACTTC. It is translated as CASSHRDYLYEQYF.

This chain uses TRBV6-1 with TRBJ1-5; 7 nucleotides line up with TRBD1. The length of the CDR3 is 13 residues. J lost 5 bases, V lost 5 bases, and 3 bases had no gene match. Germline lookup yields CDR1 MNHNS and CDR2 SASEGT. The CDR3: CASSLTGDQPQHF. CDR3 nucleotide sequence: TGTGCCAGCAGTTTAACAGGGGATCAGCCCCAGCATTTT.

The rearrangement joins TRBV19 to TRBJ1-3; 10 bases are shared with TRBD1. V lost 7 bases, J lost 0 bases, and 9 bases stayed unmatched. The CDR3 has 17 amino acids. CDR1 LNHDA and CDR2 SQIVND come from the germline V gene (reference sequence). CDR3 residues: CASMKGTGVFSGNTIYF. CDR3 coding DNA: TGTGCCAGTATGAAAGGGACAGGGGTCTTCTCTGGAAACACCATATATTTT.

This chain connects TRBV19 to TRBJ2-3; TRBD2 is a possible D gene (5 bases). The CDR3 spans 15 residues. With 7 bases removed from V and 1 base from J, the gap between germline ends came to 15 bases. CDR1 is LNHDA and CDR2 is SQIVND in the germline V gene (reference sequence). In nucleotides, the CDR3 is TGTGCCAGTACTTCTTCCGGAGGTCGCACAGATACGCAGTATTTT. Protein sequence: CASTSSGGRTDTQYF.

This clone was observed a handful of times. This sequence joins TRBV29-1 and TRBJ2-5; D not certain. This CDR3 comprises 10 residues. Per germline, CDR1 SQVTM and CDR2 ANQGSEA. V lost 8 bases and J lost 2, with 6 bases in between. CDR3 sequence: CSWAQETQYF. CDR3 sequence (DNA): TGCAGCTGGGCTCAAGAGACCCAGTACTTC. The full variable domain, with the rest looked up from reference TRBV29-1 and TRBJ2-5, is SAVISQKPSRDICQRGTSLTIQCQVDSQVTMMFWYRQQPGQSLTLIATANQGSEATYESGFVIDKFPISRPNLTFSTLTVSNMSPEDSSIYLCSWAQETQYFGPGTRLLVL.

The V call is TRBV6-1, the J call TRBJ1-6; D is uncertain. This CDR3 region has 12 residues. Germline V gene sequence: CDR1 MNHNS, CDR2 SASEGT. The V end lost 3 bases, the J end lost 10 bases, and 7 bases lay between the germline ends. This chain's CDR3 is CASSEFVSPLHF. The CDR3 nucleotides are TGTGCCAGCAGTGAGTTCGTGTCACCCCTCCACTTT.

The table lists this clone with a few counts. This chain joins TRBV18 and TRBJ1-3; D unresolved. From germline, CDR1 is KGHSH and CDR2 LQKENI. The CDR3 runs to 14 residues. Trimming removed 2 bases from V and 0 bases from J, with 5 bases in between. The DNA of the CDR3 is TGTGCCAGCTCACCAATCGTCTCTGGAAACACCATATATTTT. Encoded protein: CASSPIVSGNTIYF.

The table lists this clone with a few counts. V gene TRBV7-2 combines with J gene TRBJ1-3, with 10 positions matching TRBD1. Trimming at V came to 5 bases and at J to 4 bases, leaving 5 bases not matched to a gene. CDR3 length equals 15 residues. Per the germline V gene, CDR1 is SGHTA and CDR2 is FQGNSA. CDR3 in amino acids: CASSSDRGRGNTIYF. CDR3 nucleotide sequence: TGTGCCAGCAGCAGTGACAGGGGGCGGGGAAACACCATATATTTT.

This clone was detected a few times. V is TRBV9 and J is TRBJ2-2, with TRBD2 matching 8 bases. Trimming removed 4 bases from V and 1 base from J; junction bases left unmatched: 9. Germline CDR1 is SGDLS and CDR2 is YYNGEE. The CDR3 totals 17 residues. In nucleotides, the CDR3 is TGTGCCAGCAGCTCCGAACTAGCGGAACAGAACACCGGGGAGCTGTTTTTT. Protein product: CASSSELAEQNTGELFF.

This clone has just one count. The chain joins TRBV6-1 to TRBJ1-1; 10 nucleotides line up with TRBD1. Germline V gene lookup returns CDR1 MNHNS and CDR2 SASEGT. The junction had 8 bases not matched to a gene; V was cut back by 5 bases and J by 5 bases. The CDR3 is 15 residues long. CDR3 nucleotides: TGTGCCAGCAGTCTAGAGACAGGGGGCGCGACTGAAGCTTTCTTT. Its protein is CASSLETGGATEAFF.

The chain is built from TRBV6-4 and TRBJ2-3; unclear D gene. V lost 3 bases to trimming and J lost 0 bases, with 13 bases between them. The CDR3 loop spans 16 amino acids. Germline loops: CDR1 MRHNA, CDR2 SNTAGT. The CDR3 bases are TGTGCCAGCAGTGAAGATCCCGGGTCTAGCACAGATACGCAGTATTTT. This sequence encodes CASSEDPGSSTDTQYF.

This clone was seen only once. J is TRBJ2-5 and V is TRBV5-1; 7 bases align to TRBD2. Losses at the gene ends were 4 bases for V and 2 bases for J; bases not matched to a gene: 14. The CDR3 runs to 17 residues. CDR1 is SGHRS and CDR2 is YFSETQ in the germline V gene. The CDR3 DNA sequence: TGCGCCAGCAGCCGGGCTAGCGGAGGCCTTTCACAAGAGACCCAGTACTTC. This encodes CASSRASGGLSQETQYF.

The chain carries TRBV7-3 and TRBJ2-5; D is undetermined. The germline CDR1 and CDR2 sequences are SGHTA and FQGTGA. The CDR3 covers 17 residues. Trimming took off 2 bases at V and 5 bases at J, with 21 bases between the two ends. CDR3 region: CASSLGPLDIKSETQYF. For the CDR3, the DNA is TGTGCCAGCAGCTTAGGGCCTTTAGACATCAAATCGGAGACCCAGTACTTC.

This clone was recorded a few times. The chain uses TRBV4-1 and TRBJ2-5; 8 positions match TRBD1. Matching the DNA end better, TRBJ2-7 makes the J call doubtful. The CDR3 is 15 amino acids. The germline CDR1 and CDR2 sequences are MGHRA and YSYEKL. This chain's CDR3 is CASSQRQGRPYEQYF. The CDR3 DNA is TGCGCCAGCAGCCAACGACAGGGGAGGCCCTACGAGCAGTACTTC.

The V gene is TRBV5-1, the J gene TRBJ2-2; TRBD2 aligns across 10 bases. This CDR3 contains 16 residues. Losses at the gene ends were 2 bases for V and 3 bases for J; bases not matched to a gene: 4. Germline V gene lookup returns CDR1 SGHRS and CDR2 YFSETQ. Here the CDR3 DNA reads TGCGCCAGCAGCTTACTAGCGGGACTTGACACCGGGGAGCTGTTTTTT. Translating gives CASSLLAGLDTGELFF.

This clone was picked up a small number of times. J is TRBJ2-5 and V is TRBV7-3; TRBD2 matches at 15 bases. This CDR3 spans 17 amino acids. The junction had 8 bases not matched to a gene; V was cut back by 5 bases and J by 4 bases. The germline CDR1 and CDR2 sequences are SGHTA and FQGTGA. CDR3 sequence reads: CASSVGLAGGTRETQYF. The CDR3 nucleotides are TGTGCCAGCAGCGTGGGACTAGCGGGAGGTACAAGAGAGACCCAGTACTTC.

CDR3 sequence (DNA): TGTGCCTGGTTGACTAGCGGGAGGAGTTACAATGAGCAGTTCTTC. It specifies CAWLTSGRSYNEQFF. J is TRBJ2-1 and V is TRBV30; TRBD2 matches 13 bases. The CDR3 runs 15 residues. Looked up from germline, CDR1 is GTSNPN and CDR2 is SVGIG (reference sequence). V lost 5 bases and J lost 4; bases outside the gene matches: 5.

This clone was recorded a few times. The gene calls are TRBV6-5 and TRBJ2-1, with D maybe TRBD1 (6 bases). The CDR3 extends over 15 amino acids. Germline V gives CDR1 MNHEY, CDR2 SVGAGI. V shed 5 bases and J shed 2 bases, with 13 bases lying between them. CDR3 DNA sequence: TGTGCCAGCAGTCAAACAGGGTTCCCCTACAATGAGCAGTTCTTC. It is translated as CASSQTGFPYNEQFF.

The CDR3 here is CASSQDVSANYNEQFF. The CDR3 nucleotides are TGTGCCAGCAGCCAAGATGTGTCAGCGAACTACAATGAGCAGTTCTTC. This chain links TRBV4-2 with TRBJ2-1; D is unclear. Trimming took 0 bases from V and 3 from J, leaving 12 bases between them. There are 16 residues in the CDR3. CDR1 and CDR2 from the germline V gene are LGHNA and YNFKEQ.

This chain joins TRBV5-8 and TRBJ1-1; D is perhaps TRBD1 (6 bases). The V and J ends lost 0 bases and 4 bases respectively, with 10 bases between them. This CDR3 has 14 amino acids. Germline V lookup: CDR1 SGHTS, CDR2 YDEGEE. The CDR3 spells CASSLGGLSTEAFF. The CDR3 nucleotides read TGTGCCAGCAGCTTGGGGGGGCTGAGCACTGAAGCTTTCTTT.

A single count supports this clone. This chain links TRBV28 with TRBJ2-1; perhaps TRBD1 as D (5 bases). The CDR3 has 16 amino acids. With 4 bases removed from V and 2 bases from J, the gap between germline ends came to 15 bases. The germline V gene encodes CDR1 MDHEN and CDR2 SYDVKM. This CDR3 is CASSSAMTVPYNEQFF. The CDR3 nucleotides are TGTGCCAGCAGTTCCGCTATGACAGTCCCCTACAATGAGCAGTTCTTC. Full variable domain (outside the CDR3, taken from reference TRBV28 and TRBJ2-1): DVKVTQSSRYLVKRTGEKVFLECVQDMDHENMFWYRQDPGLGLRLIYFSYDVKMKEKGDIPEGYSVSREKKERFSLILESASTNQTSMYLCASSSAMTVPYNEQFFGPGTRLTVL.